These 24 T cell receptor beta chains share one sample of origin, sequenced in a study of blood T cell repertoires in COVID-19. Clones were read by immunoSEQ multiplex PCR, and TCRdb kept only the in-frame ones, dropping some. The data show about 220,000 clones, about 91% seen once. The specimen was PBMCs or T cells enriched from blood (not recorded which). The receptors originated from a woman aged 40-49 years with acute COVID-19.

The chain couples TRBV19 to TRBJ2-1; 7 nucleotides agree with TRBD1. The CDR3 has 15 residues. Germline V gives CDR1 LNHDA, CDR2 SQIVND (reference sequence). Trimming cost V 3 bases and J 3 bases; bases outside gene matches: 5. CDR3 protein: CASSIRQGLYNEQFF. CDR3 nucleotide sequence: TGTGCCAGTAGTATTAGACAGGGCCTCTACAATGAGCAGTTCTTC.

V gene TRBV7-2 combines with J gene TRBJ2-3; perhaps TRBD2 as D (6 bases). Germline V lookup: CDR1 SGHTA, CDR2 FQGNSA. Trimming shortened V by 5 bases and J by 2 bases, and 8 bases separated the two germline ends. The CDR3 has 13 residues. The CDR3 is CASSRDFTDTQYF. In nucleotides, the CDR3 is TGTGCCAGCAGCCGGGACTTCACAGATACGCAGTATTTT.

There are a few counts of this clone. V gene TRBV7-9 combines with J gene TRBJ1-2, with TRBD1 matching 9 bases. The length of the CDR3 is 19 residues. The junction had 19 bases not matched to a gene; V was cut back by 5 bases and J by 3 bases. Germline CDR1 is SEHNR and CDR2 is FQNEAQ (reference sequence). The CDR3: CASSAPLPGQGRPYYGYTF. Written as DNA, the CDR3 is TGTGCCAGCAGCGCACCCCTACCGGGACAGGGTCGACCCTACTATGGCTACACCTTC.

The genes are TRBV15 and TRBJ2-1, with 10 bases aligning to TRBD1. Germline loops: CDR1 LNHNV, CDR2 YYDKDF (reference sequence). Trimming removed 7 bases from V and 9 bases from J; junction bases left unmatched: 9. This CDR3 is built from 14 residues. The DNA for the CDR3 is TGTGCCACCAACCCGGGGACAGGGGTTCCTGAGCAGTTCTTC. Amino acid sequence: CATNPGTGVPEQFF.

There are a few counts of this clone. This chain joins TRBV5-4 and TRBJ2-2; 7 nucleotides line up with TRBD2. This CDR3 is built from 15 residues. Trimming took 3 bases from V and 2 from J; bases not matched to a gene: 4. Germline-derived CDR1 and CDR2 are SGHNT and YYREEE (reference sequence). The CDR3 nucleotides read TGTGCCAGCAGCTCTCAGCGGGAAAACACCGGGGAGCTGTTTTTT. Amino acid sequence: CASSSQRENTGELFF.

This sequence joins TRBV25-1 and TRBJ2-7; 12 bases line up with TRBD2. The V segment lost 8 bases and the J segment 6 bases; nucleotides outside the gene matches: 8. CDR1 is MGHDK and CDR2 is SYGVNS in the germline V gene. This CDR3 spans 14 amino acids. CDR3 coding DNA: TGTGCCAGCGGCCCGACTAGCGGGAGAGGCGAGCAGTACGTC. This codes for CASGPTSGRGEQYV.

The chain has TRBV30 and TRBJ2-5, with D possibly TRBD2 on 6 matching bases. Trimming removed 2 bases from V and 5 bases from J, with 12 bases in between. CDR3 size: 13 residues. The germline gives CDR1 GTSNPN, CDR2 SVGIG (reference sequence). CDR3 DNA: TGTGCCTGGAGTCCCGGGACTCCCGAGACCCAGTACTTC. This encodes CAWSPGTPETQYF.

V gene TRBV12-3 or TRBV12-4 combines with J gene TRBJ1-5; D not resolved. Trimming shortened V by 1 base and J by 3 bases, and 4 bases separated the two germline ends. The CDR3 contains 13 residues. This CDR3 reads CASSLEANQPQHF. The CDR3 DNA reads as TGTGCCAGCAGTTTAGAAGCCAATCAGCCCCAGCATTTT.

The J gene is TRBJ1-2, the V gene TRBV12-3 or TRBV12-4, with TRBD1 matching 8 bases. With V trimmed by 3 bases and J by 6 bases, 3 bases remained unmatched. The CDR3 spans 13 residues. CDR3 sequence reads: CASSFQGAHGYTF. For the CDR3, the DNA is TGTGCCAGCAGTTTCCAGGGGGCGCATGGCTACACCTTC.

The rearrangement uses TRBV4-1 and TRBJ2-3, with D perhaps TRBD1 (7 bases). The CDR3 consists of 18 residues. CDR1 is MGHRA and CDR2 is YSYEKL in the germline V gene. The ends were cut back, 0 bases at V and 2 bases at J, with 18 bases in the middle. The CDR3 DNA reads TGCGCCAGCAGCCAAGACCCAAACCAGGGGGGAATCACAGATACGCAGTATTTT. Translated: CASSQDPNQGGITDTQYF.

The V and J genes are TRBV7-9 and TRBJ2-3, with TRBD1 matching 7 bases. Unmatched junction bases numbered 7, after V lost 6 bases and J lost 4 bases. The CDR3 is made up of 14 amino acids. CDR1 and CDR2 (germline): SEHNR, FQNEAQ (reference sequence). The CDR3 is CASSQSDRADTQYF. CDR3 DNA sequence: TGTGCCAGCAGTCAATCCGACAGGGCAGATACGCAGTATTTT.

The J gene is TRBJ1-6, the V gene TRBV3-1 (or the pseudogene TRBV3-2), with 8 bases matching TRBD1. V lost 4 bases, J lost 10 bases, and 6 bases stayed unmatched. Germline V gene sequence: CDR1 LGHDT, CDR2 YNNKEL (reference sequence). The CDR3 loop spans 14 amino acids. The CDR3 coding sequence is TGTGCCAGCAGCCGTACAGGGGGAGGCTCACCCCTCCACTTT. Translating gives CASSRTGGGSPLHF.

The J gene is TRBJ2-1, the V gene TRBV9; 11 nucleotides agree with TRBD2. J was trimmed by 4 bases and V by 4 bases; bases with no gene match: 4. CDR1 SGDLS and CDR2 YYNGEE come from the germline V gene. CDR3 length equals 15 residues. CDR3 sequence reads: CASSQRLAGYNEQFF. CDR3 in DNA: TGTGCCAGCAGCCAGAGACTAGCGGGATACAATGAGCAGTTCTTC.

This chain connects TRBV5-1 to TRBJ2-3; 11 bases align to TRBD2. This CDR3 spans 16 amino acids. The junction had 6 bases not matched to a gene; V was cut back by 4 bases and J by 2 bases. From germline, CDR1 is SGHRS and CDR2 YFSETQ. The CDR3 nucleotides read TGCGCCAGCAGCCCGGATAGCGGGGGGGTCACAGATACGCAGTATTTT. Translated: CASSPDSGGVTDTQYF.

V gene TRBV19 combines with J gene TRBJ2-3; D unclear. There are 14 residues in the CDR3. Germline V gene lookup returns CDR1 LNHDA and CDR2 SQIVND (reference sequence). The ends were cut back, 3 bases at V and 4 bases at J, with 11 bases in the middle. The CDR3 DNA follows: TGTGCCAGTAGTATTGCAAGCTTCGCAGATACGCAGTATTTT. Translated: CASSIASFADTQYF.

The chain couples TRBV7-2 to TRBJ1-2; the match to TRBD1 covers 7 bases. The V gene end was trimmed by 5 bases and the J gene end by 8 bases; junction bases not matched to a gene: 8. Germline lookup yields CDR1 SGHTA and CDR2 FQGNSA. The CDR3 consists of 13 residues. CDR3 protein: CASSPTGVVGYTF. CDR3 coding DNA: TGTGCCAGCAGCCCCACAGGGGTAGTCGGCTACACCTTC.

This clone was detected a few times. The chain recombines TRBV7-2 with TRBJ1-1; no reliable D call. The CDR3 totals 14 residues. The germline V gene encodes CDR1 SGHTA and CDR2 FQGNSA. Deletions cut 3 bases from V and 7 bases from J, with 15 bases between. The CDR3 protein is CASSLSAGRDEAFF. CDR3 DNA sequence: TGTGCCAGCAGCTTGTCCGCCGGGCGGGATGAAGCTTTCTTT.

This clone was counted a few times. CDR3 in DNA: TGTGCCAGCAGCCCGGGTTCCAGCTCCTACGAGCAGTACGTC. Translating gives CASSPGSSSYEQYV. V is TRBV11-3 and J is TRBJ2-7; D not resolved. Germline-derived CDR1 and CDR2 are SGHNT and YENEEA. Trimming stripped 5 bases from V and 0 bases from J, with 11 bases between. This CDR3 contains 14 residues.

In nucleotides, the CDR3 is TGTGCCAGCAGTTTGAAGAGACAGGGCTTCTTC. This codes for CASSLKRQGFF. This chain links TRBV12-3 or TRBV12-4 with TRBJ2-1; TRBD1 agrees at 7 bases. The CDR3 is 11 residues long. V was clipped by 3 bases and J by 16 bases; unmatched bases: 6.

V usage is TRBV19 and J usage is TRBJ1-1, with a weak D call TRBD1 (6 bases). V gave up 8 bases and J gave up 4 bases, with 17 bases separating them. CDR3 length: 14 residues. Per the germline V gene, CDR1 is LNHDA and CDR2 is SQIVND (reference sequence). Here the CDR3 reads CASGGGGRGTEAFF. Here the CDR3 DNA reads TGTGCCAGTGGGGGAGGGGGGCGTGGCACTGAAGCTTTCTTT. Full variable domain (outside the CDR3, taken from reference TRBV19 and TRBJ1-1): DGGITQSPKYLFRKEGQNVTLSCEQNLNHDAMYWYRQDPGQGLRLIYYSQIVNDFQKGDIAEGYSVSREKKESFPLTVTSAQKNPTAFYLCASGGGGRGTEAFFGQGTRLTVV.

Here the CDR3 DNA reads TGTGCCAGCTCACCTAGCGGGGGTGGCACCGGGGAGCTGTTTTTT. Its protein product is CASSPSGGGTGELFF. The chain recombines TRBV18 with TRBJ2-2, with TRBD2 matching over 9 bases. Germline values: CDR1 KGHSH, CDR2 LQKENI. The CDR3 totals 15 residues. Trimming at V came to 3 bases and at J to 4 bases, leaving 3 bases not matched to a gene. The variable domain in full, with the rest retrieved from reference TRBV18 and TRBJ2-2, is NAGVMQNPRHLVRRRGQEARLRCSPMKGHSHVYWYRQLPEEGLKFMVYLQKENIIDESGMPKERFSAEFPKEGPSILRIQQVVRGDSAAYFCASSPSGGGTGELFFGEGSRLTVL.

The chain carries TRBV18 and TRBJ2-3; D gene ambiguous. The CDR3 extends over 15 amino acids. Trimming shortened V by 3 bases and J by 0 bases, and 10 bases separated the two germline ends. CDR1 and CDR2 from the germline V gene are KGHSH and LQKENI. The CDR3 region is CASSPGSSSTDTQYF. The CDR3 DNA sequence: TGTGCCAGCTCACCGGGCAGCTCTAGCACAGATACGCAGTATTTT.

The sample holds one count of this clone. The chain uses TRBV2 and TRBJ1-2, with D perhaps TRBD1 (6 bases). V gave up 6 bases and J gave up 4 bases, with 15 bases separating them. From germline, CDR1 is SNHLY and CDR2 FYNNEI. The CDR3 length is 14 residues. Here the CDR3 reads CASRRTVLGYGYTF. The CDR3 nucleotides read TGTGCCAGCAGGCGGACAGTTCTCGGCTATGGCTACACCTTC.

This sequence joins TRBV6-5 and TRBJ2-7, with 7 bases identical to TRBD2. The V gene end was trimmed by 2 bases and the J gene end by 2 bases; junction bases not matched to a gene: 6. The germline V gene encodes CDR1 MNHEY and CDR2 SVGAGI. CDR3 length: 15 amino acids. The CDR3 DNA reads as TGTGCCAGCAGTTACGTAGCGGGTTACGCCTACGAGCAGTACTTC. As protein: CASSYVAGYAYEQYF.